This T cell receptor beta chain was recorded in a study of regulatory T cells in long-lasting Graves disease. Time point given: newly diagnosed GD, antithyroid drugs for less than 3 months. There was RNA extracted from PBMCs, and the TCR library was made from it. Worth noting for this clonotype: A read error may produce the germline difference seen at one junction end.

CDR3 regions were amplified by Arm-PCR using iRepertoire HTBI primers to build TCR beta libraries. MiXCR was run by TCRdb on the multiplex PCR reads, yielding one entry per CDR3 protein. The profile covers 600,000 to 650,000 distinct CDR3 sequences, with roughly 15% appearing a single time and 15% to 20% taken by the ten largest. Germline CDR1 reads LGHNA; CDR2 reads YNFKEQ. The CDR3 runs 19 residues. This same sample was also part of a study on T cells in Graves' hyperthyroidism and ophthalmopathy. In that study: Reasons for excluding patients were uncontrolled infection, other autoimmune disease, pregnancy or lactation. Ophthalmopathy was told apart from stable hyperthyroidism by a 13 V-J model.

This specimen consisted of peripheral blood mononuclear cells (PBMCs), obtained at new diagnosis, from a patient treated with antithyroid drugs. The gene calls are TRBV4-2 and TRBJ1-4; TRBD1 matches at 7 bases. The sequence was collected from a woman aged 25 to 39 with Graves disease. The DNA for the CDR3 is TGTGCCAGCAGCCGGAAACAGGGGTCGGGTTTAGAAACTAATAAAAAACTGTTTTTT. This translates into CASSRKQGSGLETNKKLFF.